The sequence of this T cell receptor beta chain was determined in a study of cytomegalovirus exposure and HLA in healthy donors. General study findings and limits: After further analysis at a later stage, roughly 16,000 TCR beta sequences were associated with HLA alleles at 0.05 false discovery rate.

PCR was performed using 60 Vbeta and 13 Jbeta primers. Sequencing used immunoSEQ multiplex PCR; TCRdb keeps in-frame clones, though not all of them. The sample lists fewer than 110,000 clones, approximately 74% occurring once. This clone was seen a single time. The target antigen is unknown. The V end lost 2 bases, the J end lost 7 bases, and 8 bases lay between the germline ends. Germline values: CDR1 ENHRY, CDR2 SYGVKD. The CDR3 runs 13 residues. The origin of this receptor is a middle-aged woman in good health and CMV-seropositive. V gene TRBV10-3 combines with J gene TRBJ2-2; tentatively, D is TRBD1 (6 bases). Sequencing was carried out using PBMCs. The CDR3 protein is CAISETGSGELFF. In nucleotides, the CDR3 is TGTGCCATCAGTGAGACAGGGAGCGGGGAGCTGTTTTTT.